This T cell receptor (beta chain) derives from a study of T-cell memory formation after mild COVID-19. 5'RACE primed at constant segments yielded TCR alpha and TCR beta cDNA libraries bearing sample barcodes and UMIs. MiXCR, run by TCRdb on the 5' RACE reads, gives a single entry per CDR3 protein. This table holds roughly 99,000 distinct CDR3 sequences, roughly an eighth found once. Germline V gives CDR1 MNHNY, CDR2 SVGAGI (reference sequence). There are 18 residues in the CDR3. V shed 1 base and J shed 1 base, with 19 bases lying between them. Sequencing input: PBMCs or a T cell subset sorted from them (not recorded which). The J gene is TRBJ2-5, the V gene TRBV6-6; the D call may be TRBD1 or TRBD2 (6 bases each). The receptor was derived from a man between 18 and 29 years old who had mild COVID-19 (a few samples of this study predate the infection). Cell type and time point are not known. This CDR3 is CASSYFYTTGATQETQYF. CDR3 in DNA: TGTGCCAGCAGTTACTTCTACACGACGGGGGCGACCCAAGAGACCCAGTACTTC.